The following is a TCR beta chain sequence with its context. The sample is drawn from a study of blood T cell repertoires in COVID-19. Overall study context: The study drew acute and convalescent COVID-19 samples from the United States, Italy and Spain. T cells, B-cell-depleted T cells, or PBMCs provided the cDNA or gDNA that served as material.

With 6 bases removed from V and 6 bases from J, the gap between germline ends came to 9 bases. Germline loops: CDR1 MDHEN, CDR2 SYDVKM. This CDR3 has 12 amino acids. Authors' analysis steps: Estimates of nucleated cell counts were drawn from the amplification of reference gene primers. Clones were read by immunoSEQ multiplex PCR, and TCRdb kept only the in-frame ones, dropping some. V, J and clone size reflect that table, while D and trimming were determined from the DNA. Of fewer than 250,000 clones in the sample, approximately 83% were seen once. The chain uses TRBV28 and TRBJ1-5; D unresolved. The sequence derives from a human donor in a cohort sampled during active COVID-19. The sample was peripheral blood. This CDR3 reads CASSRGLQPQHF. The CDR3 nucleotides read TGTGCCAGCAGCCGGGGTCTTCAGCCCCAGCATTTT.